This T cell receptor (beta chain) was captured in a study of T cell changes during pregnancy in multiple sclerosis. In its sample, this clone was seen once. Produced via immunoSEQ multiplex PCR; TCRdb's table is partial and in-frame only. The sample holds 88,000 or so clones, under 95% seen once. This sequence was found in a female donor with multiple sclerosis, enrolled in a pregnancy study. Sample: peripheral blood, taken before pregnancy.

The CDR3 bases are TGTGCCAGCAGCGTAGGAGGGGGGTCGGGTAGCGGGAGGTCAGAGACCCAGTACTTC. Residues: CASSVGGGSGSGRSETQYF. V and J are TRBV9 and TRBJ2-5; TRBD2 agrees at 10 bases. J lost 4 bases, V lost 0 bases, and 15 bases had no gene match. Germline values: CDR1 SGDLS, CDR2 YYNGEE. CDR3 length: 19 residues.